This TCR beta chain was recorded in a study of blood T cells in healthy people across ages. V was trimmed by 3 bases and J by 2 bases, leaving 12 bases between them. The CDR3 consists of 15 residues. Ranging in age from roughly 6 to 95, the donors were healthy Caucasian individuals from Russia. Per sample, a minimum of 6.5 million PBMCs were isolated. Findings and limits, study-wide: PBMCs left unsorted prevented a conclusive naive versus antigen-experienced comparison.

Concerning this clonotype: Its antigen is undetermined.

Combining a sample-barcoded 5' primer with a J-beta primer mix, a second PCR ran for about 7 to 11 cycles. TCRdb called the 5' RACE reads again in MiXCR, with one record for every CDR3 protein. The table has 1.5 million to 2 million distinct CDR3 sequences, approximately 50% seen once. The V call is TRBV12-3 or TRBV12-4, the J call TRBJ2-3; a possible D gene is TRBD2 (6 bases). Sequencing used blood. This receptor was identified in a woman aged 40 to 49 in good health. CDR3 nucleotide sequence: TGTGCCAGCAGTTTGGAGGGGATTTACACAGATACGCAGTATTTT. Its protein product is CASSLEGIYTDTQYF.